This T cell receptor (beta chain) was sequenced in a study of T cells after yellow fever vaccination. On the study more broadly: Low-cell-number fractions underwent preparation using SMART-Seq v4 Ultra Low Input.

The CDR3 extends over 14 amino acids. The germline gives CDR1 MNHEY, CDR2 SVGEGT. Between the trimmed V and J ends, which lost 2 bases and 2 bases, there was a span of 9 bases. This clonotype has just a few counts. Its target is not known. TCRdb re-called the 5' RACE reads with MiXCR, one entry per CDR3 protein. The sample carries 250,000 to 350,000 distinct CDR3 sequences, about 10% recorded once. Whole-study results and caveats: Re-detected after boosting: most primary clones, around 97% of CD4 and about 89% of CD8. The secondary response showed a weaker magnitude and a faster peak, day 5 versus 15. Only a small proportion of the clonotypes turned up in both the CD4 and the CD8 compartments, likely arising from convergent recombination.

The chain recombines TRBV6-2 or TRBV6-3 with TRBJ1-2; no reliable D call. This sequence originates from a man between 18 and 29 years old who received the YFV17D yellow fever vaccine. This specimen consisted of CD4+ T cells sorted from PBMCs, obtained 5 days after the yellow fever booster vaccination. This CDR3 is CASSYAAENYGYTF. In DNA form, the CDR3 reads TGTGCCAGCAGTTACGCAGCGGAGAACTATGGCTACACCTTC.